This T cell receptor beta chain originates from a study of cytomegalovirus exposure and HLA in healthy donors. A multiplex PCR was run with 60 Vbeta primers and 13 Jbeta primers. The protocol was immunoSEQ multiplex PCR, while the TCRdb copy is restricted to in-frame clones and leaves out a portion. The sample has about 200,000 clones; more than 9.5% are singletons. This clone was detected only a few times. Sequencing was performed on PBMCs. This TCR was sampled from a man aged 45-60 years in good health and CMV-seropositive.

This chain's CDR3 is CAWSTQGLSGNTIYF. The CDR3 DNA is TGTGCCTGGAGTACGCAGGGACTCTCTGGAAACACCATATATTTT. J is TRBJ1-3 and V is TRBV30, with D possibly being TRBD1 (5 bases). Trimming took off 2 bases at V and 0 bases at J, with 11 bases between the two ends. CDR3 length: 15 amino acids. CDR1 is GTSNPN and CDR2 is SVGIG in the germline V gene (reference sequence).